The clone carrying this TCR beta chain was observed many times. The source of the sample is a study of regulatory T cells in long-lasting Graves disease. Germline-derived CDR1 and CDR2 are SGHVS and FQNEAQ. This CDR3 has 16 amino acids. Deletions cut 5 bases from V and 5 bases from J, with 16 bases between. Libraries of TCR beta came from iRepertoire HTBI primers plus Arm-PCR of CDR3 regions. TCRdb re-analysed the multiplex PCR reads in MiXCR, keeping a single row per CDR3 protein. The repertoire has roughly 320,000 distinct CDR3 sequences, approximately 15% of them found once; the top ten carry 25% to 30%. Time point: newly diagnosed GD, antithyroid drugs for less than 3 months. Making the TCR library involved RNA that had been extracted from PBMCs. This sample also appeared in a second study, on T cells in Graves' hyperthyroidism and ophthalmopathy.

This sequence originates from a man in his forties with Graves disease. This material consisted of peripheral blood mononuclear cells (PBMCs), taken at new diagnosis, from a patient treated with antithyroid drugs. The chain couples TRBV7-8 to TRBJ1-6; perhaps TRBD1 as D (5 bases). CDR3 nucleotides: TGTGCCAGCAGCCTACGGGACCGAGTAAATAATTCACCCCTCCACTTT. Protein sequence: CASSLRDRVNNSPLHF. The variable domain in full, with the rest retrieved from reference TRBV7-8 and TRBJ1-6, is GAGVSQSPRYKVAKRGQDVALRCDPISGHVSLFWYQQALGQGPEFLTYFQNEAQLDKSGLPSDRFFAERPEGSVSTLKIQRTQQEDSAVYLCASSLRDRVNNSPLHFGNGTRLTVT.